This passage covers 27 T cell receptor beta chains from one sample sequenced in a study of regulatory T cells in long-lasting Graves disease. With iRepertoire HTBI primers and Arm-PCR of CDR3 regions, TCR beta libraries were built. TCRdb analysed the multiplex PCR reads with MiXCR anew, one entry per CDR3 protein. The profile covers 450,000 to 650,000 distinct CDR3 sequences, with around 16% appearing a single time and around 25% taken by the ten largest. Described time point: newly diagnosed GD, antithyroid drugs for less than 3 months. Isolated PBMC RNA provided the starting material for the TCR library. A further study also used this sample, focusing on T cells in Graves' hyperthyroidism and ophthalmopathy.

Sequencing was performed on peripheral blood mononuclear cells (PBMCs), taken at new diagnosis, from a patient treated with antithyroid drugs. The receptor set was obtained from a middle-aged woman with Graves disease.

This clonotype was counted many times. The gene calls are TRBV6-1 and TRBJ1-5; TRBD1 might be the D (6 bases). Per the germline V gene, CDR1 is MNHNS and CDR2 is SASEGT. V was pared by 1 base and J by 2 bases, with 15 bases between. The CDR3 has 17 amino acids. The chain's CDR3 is CASSEVLRGMGNQPQHF. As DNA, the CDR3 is TGTGCCAGCAGTGAAGTCCTCAGGGGCATGGGCAATCAGCCCCAGCATTTT.

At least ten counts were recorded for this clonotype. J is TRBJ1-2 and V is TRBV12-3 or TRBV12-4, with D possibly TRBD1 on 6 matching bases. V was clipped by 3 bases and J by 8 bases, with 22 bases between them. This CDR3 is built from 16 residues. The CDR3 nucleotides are TGTGCCAGCAGTTTCGCCTTTGGACAGCCAAGTAGGGGCTACACCTTC. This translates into CASSFAFGQPSRGYTF.

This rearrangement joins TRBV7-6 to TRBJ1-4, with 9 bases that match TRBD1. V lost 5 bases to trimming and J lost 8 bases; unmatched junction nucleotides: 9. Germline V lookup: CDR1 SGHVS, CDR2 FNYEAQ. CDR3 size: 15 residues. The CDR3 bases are TGTGCCAGCAGCCCATCCGGGACAGGGAAGGAAAAACTGTTTTTT. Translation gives CASSPSGTGKEKLFF.

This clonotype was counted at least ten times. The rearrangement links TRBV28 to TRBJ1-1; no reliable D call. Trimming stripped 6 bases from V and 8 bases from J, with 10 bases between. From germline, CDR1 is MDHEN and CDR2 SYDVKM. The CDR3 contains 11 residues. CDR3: CASSLQTEAFF. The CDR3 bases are TGTGCCAGCAGCCTACAGACAGAAGCTTTCTTT. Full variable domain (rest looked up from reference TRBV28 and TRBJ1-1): DVKVTQSSRYLVKRTGEKVFLECVQDMDHENMFWYRQDPGLGLRLIYFSYDVKMKEKGDIPEGYSVSREKKERFSLILESASTNQTSMYLCASSLQTEAFFGQGTRLTVV.

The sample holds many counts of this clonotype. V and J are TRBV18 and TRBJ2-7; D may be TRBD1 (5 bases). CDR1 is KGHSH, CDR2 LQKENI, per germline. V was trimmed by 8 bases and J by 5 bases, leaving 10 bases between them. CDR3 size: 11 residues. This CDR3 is CASSLQDEQYF. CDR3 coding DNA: TGTGCCAGCAGCTTACAGGACGAGCAGTACTTC.

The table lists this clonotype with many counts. In nucleotides, the CDR3 is TGTGCCAGCAGCTTAGAGGTCGGGGCCGGTTACAATGAGCAGTTCTTC. It encodes CASSLEVGAGYNEQFF. The chain carries TRBV7-2 and TRBJ2-1, with D possibly called TRBD1 or TRBD2 (5 bases each). The V gene lost 1 base and the J gene lost 4 bases, with 14 bases spanning the gap. Germline CDR1 SGHTA, CDR2 FQGNSA. The CDR3 consists of 16 residues.

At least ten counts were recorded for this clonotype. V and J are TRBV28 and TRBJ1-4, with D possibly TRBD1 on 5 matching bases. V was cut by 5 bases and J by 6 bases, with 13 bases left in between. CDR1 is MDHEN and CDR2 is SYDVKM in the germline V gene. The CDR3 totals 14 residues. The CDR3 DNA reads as TGTGCCAGCAGTCTCCTAAGGGGAGATGAAAAACTGTTTTTT. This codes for CASSLLRGDEKLFF.

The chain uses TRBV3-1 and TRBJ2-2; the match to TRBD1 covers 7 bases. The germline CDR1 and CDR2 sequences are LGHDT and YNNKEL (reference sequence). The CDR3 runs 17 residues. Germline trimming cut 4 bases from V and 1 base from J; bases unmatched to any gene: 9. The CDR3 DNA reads TGTGCCAGCAGCCTGACAGGGCGTGTTTGGAACACCGGGGAGCTGTTTTTT. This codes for CASSLTGRVWNTGELFF.

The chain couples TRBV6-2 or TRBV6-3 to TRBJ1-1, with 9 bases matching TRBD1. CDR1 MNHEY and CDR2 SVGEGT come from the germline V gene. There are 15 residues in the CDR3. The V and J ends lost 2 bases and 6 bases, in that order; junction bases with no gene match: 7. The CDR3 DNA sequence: TGTGCCAGCAGTTACCCCCGGGACAGGGTTGCTGAAGCTTTCTTT. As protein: CASSYPRDRVAEAFF.

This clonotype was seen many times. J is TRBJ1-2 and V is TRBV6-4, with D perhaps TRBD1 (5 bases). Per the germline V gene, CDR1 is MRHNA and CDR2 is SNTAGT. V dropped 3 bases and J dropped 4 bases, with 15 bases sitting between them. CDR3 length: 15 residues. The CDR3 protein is CASSEAQGVGYGYTF. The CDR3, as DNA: TGTGCCAGCAGTGAGGCCCAGGGAGTGGGCTATGGCTACACCTTC.

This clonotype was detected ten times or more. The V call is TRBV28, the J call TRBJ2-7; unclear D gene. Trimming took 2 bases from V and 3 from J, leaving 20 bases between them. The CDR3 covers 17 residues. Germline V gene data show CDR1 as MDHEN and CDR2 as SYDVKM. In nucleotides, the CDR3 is TGTGCCAGCAGTTTAGGTAAAGATTCCAGGTGGGGCTACGAGCAGTACTTC. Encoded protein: CASSLGKDSRWGYEQYF.

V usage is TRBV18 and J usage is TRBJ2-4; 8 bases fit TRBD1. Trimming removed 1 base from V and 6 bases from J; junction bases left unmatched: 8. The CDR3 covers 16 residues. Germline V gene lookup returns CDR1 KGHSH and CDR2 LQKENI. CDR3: CASSPLPGQAANIQYF. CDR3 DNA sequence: TGTGCCAGCTCACCACTACCGGGACAGGCTGCAAACATTCAGTACTTC.

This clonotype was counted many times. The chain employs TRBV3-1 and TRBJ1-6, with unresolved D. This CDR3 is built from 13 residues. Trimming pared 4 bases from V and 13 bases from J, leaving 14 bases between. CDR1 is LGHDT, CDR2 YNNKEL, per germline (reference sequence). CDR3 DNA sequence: TGTGCCAGCAGCCCAGACCCGACCTTGCCCCTCCACTTT. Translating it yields CASSPDPTLPLHF.

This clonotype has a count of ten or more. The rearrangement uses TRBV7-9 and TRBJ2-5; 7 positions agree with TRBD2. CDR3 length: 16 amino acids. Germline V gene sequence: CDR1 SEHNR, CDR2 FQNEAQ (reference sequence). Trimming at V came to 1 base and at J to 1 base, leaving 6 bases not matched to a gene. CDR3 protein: CASSLGGGGPQETQYF. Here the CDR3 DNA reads TGTGCCAGCAGCTTAGGTGGCGGGGGTCCCCAAGAGACCCAGTACTTC.

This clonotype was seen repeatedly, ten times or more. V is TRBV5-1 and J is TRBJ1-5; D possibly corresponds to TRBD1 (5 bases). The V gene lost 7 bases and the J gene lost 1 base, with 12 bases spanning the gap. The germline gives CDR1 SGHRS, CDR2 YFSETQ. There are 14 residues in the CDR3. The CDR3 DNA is TGCGCCAGCGCCCCAGGGAGCAGCAATCAGCCCCAGCATTTT. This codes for CASAPGSSNQPQHF.

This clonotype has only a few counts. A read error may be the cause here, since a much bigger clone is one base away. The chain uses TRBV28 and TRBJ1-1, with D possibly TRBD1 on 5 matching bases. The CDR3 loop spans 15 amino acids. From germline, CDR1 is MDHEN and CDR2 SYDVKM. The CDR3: CASRTPQVPNTAAFF. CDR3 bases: TGTGCCAGCAGAACCCCACAGGTCCCGAACACTGCAGCTTTCTTT.

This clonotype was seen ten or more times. The CDR3 region is CASSATKAYEQYF. The DNA of the CDR3 is TGCGCCAGCAGCGCCACCAAAGCCTACGAGCAGTACTTC. V gene TRBV4-1 combines with J gene TRBJ2-7, with unresolved D. Trimming left V 5 bases short and J 2 bases short, with 10 bases between. The CDR3 totals 13 residues. The germline gives CDR1 MGHRA, CDR2 YSYEKL.

CDR3 nucleotides: TGTGCCAGCAGACTCGGGGGGAACTCTGGAAACACCATATATTTT. It encodes CASRLGGNSGNTIYF. The chain has TRBV6-1 and TRBJ1-3, with D perhaps matching TRBD1 (5 bases). With 6 bases removed from V and 0 bases from J, the gap between germline ends came to 12 bases. Germline V gives CDR1 MNHNS, CDR2 SASEGT. The CDR3 sequence is 15 residues long.

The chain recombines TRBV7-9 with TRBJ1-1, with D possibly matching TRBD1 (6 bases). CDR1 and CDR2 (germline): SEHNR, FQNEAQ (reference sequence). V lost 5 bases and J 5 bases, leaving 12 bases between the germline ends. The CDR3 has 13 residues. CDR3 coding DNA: TGTGCCAGCAGCGCCGGCGGACAGACTGAAGCTTTCTTT. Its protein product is CASSAGGQTEAFF.

CDR3 amino acids: CASSLRPGGATEAFF. The CDR3 DNA is TGTGCCAGCAGTTTAAGGCCCGGGGGCGCCACTGAAGCTTTCTTT. The V and J genes are TRBV28 and TRBJ1-1, with D possibly matching TRBD1 (6 bases). Per the germline V gene, CDR1 is MDHEN and CDR2 is SYDVKM. The CDR3 extends over 15 amino acids. V was shortened by 2 bases and J by 4 bases, with 14 bases between the two germline ends.

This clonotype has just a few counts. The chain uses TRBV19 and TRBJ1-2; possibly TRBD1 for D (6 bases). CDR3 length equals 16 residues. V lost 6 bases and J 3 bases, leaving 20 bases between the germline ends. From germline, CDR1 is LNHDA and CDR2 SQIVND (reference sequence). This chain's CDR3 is CASRTAGTKAHYGYTF. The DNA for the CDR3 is TGTGCCAGTAGGACCGCCGGGACAAAAGCACACTATGGCTACACCTTC. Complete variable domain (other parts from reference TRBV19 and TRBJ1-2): DGGITQSPKYLFRKEGQNVTLSCEQNLNHDAMYWYRQDPGQGLRLIYYSQIVNDFQKGDIAEGYSVSREKKESFPLTVTSAQKNPTAFYLCASRTAGTKAHYGYTFGSGTRLTVV.

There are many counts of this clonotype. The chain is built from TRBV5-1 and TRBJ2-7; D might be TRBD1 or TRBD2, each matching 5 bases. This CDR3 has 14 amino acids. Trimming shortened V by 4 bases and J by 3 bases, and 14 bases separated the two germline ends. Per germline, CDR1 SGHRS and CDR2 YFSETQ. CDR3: CASSTWDGNYEQYF. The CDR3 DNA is TGCGCCAGCAGCACATGGGACGGAAACTACGAGCAGTACTTC.

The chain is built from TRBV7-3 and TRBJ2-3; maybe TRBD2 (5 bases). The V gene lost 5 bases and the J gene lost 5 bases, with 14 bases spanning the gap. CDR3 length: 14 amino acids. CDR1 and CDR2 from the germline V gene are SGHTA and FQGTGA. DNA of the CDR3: TGTGCCAGCAGCCAAATCGACGAGGGAGATACGCAGTATTTT. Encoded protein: CASSQIDEGDTQYF.

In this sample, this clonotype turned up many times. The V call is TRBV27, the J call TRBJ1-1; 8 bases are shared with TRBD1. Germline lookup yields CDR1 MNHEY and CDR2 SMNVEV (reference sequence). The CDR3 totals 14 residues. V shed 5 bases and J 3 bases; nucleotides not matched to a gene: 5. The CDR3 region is CASSVRTGHTEAFF. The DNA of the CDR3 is TGTGCCAGCAGTGTCCGGACAGGGCACACTGAAGCTTTCTTT.

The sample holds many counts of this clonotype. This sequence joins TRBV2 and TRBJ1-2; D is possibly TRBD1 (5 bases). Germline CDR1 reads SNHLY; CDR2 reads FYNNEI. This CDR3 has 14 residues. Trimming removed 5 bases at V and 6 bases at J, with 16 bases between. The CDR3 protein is CASSPTQGTHGYTF. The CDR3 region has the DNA TGTGCCAGCAGTCCTACGCAGGGAACCCATGGCTACACCTTC.

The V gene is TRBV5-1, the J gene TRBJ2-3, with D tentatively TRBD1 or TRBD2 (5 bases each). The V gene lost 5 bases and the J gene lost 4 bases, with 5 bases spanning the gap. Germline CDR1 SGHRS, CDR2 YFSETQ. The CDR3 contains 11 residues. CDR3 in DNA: TGCGCCAGCAGGGGGGCAGATACGCAGTATTTT. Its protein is CASRGADTQYF. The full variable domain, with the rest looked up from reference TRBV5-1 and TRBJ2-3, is KAGVTQTPRYLIKTRGQQVTLSCSPISGHRSVSWYQQTPGQGLQFLFEYFSETQRNKGNFPGRFSGRQFSNSRSEMNVSTLELGDSALYLCASRGADTQYFGPGTRLTVL.

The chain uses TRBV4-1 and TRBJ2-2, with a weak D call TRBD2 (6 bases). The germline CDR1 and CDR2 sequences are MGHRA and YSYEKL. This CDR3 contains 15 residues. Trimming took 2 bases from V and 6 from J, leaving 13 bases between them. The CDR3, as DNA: TGCGCCAGCAGCCAACCTGGGGGGTTGCCCGGGGAGCTGTTTTTT. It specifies CASSQPGGLPGELFF.